One and the same sample provided the 23 T cell receptor beta chains below, sequenced in a study of tumor-infiltrating lymphocytes in primary liver carcinoma. Germline DNA was also extracted, with blood RNA taken from unsorted whole blood. A constant-region primer served to make TCR beta cDNA from about 0.45 ug total RNA. Three nested multiplex PCR rounds, a slightly modified ARM-PCR method, built the TCR beta libraries. Both of the initial two PCR rounds ran for about 11 cycles and employed TRBV1-TRBV30 forward primers alongside a C-beta reverse primer. One entry per CDR3 protein, called by TCRdb with MiXCR from the multiplex PCR reads. The sample records 330,000 or so distinct CDR3 sequences, about two thirds being singletons. Sequencing input: peripheral blood. The origin of the receptors is a man aged 40-55 years with primary liver carcinoma and hepatitis B virus infection.

The chain employs TRBV5-6 and TRBJ2-1; unclear D gene. The CDR3 is made up of 11 amino acids. With 4 bases removed from V and 8 bases from J, the gap between germline ends came to 7 bases. Germline values: CDR1 SGHDT, CDR2 YYEEEE. This CDR3 reads CASSPVHEQFF. CDR3 DNA: TGTGCCAGCAGCCCGGTTCATGAGCAGTTCTTC.

For this clonotype: A single base separates this from a much larger clone, so it may be a read error. The genes are TRBV12-3 or TRBV12-4 and TRBJ2-7; D remains ambiguous. The ends were cut back, 3 bases at V and 3 bases at J, with 15 bases in the middle. This CDR3 is built from 15 residues. The CDR3 region has the DNA TGTGCCAGCAGTTTCGGGCCGGAAAGGTTCTACGAGCAGTACTTC. It specifies CASSFGPERFYEQYF.

The gene calls are TRBV5-1 and TRBJ2-7; no definite D call. V was pared by 4 bases and J by 6 bases, with 23 bases between. Per germline, CDR1 SGHRS and CDR2 YFSETQ. The CDR3 length is 16 residues. DNA for the CDR3: TGCGCCAGCAGCCCCTGTGACACAAGGGAATTCTGCGAGCAGTACTTC. This encodes CASSPCDTREFCEQYF.

This clonotype came up a few times. The chain carries TRBV28 and TRBJ1-2, with TRBD1 identical over 9 bases. Germline values: CDR1 MDHEN, CDR2 SYDVKM. V shed 6 bases and J 7 bases; nucleotides not matched to a gene: 3. The CDR3 has 12 residues. The CDR3 DNA is TGTGCCAGCAGCACAGGGGGCCGTGGCTACACCTTC. Translated, it gives CASSTGGRGYTF.

This rearrangement joins TRBV19 to TRBJ2-4, with D perhaps given as TRBD1 or TRBD2 (5 bases each). CDR1 and CDR2 from the germline V gene are LNHDA and SQIVND (reference sequence). V dropped 9 bases and J dropped 0 bases, with 12 bases sitting between them. This CDR3 has 14 residues. The CDR3 reads CASSMGVAKNIQYF. CDR3 nucleotides: TGTGCCAGCTCTATGGGGGTAGCCAAAAACATTCAGTACTTC.

This sequence joins TRBV4-1 and TRBJ1-1; D might be TRBD1 (6 bases). The V end was cut by 4 bases, the J end by 3 bases, with 12 bases between. CDR1 and CDR2 (germline): MGHRA, YSYEKL. This CDR3 contains 14 residues. CDR3: CASSRQGLDTEAFF. In DNA form, the CDR3 reads TGCGCCAGCAGCCGTCAGGGGCTGGACACTGAAGCTTTCTTT.

As regards this clonotype: Just one base apart from a much larger clone, this may be a read error. The chain links TRBV6-2 or TRBV6-3 to TRBJ2-1, with 10 bases identical to TRBD2. The CDR3 loop spans 14 amino acids. CDR1 and CDR2 (germline): MNHEY, SVGEGT. The V gene end was trimmed by 7 bases and the J gene end by 6 bases; junction bases not matched to a gene: 6. The CDR3 region is CASMTSGSFNEQFF. CDR3 sequence (DNA): TGTGCCAGCATGACTAGCGGGTCTTTCAATGAGCAGTTCTTC.

In its sample, this clonotype was seen many times. V and J are TRBV29-1 and TRBJ2-6, with TRBD1 matching 10 bases. Trimming took 3 bases from V and 2 from J; bases not matched to a gene: 10. Germline lookup yields CDR1 SQVTM and CDR2 ANQGSEA. CDR3 length equals 18 residues. For the CDR3, the DNA is TGCAGCGTTGATACAACCGGGACAGGGGCAGCTGGGGCCAACGTCCTGACTTTC. Translated, it gives CSVDTTGTGAAGANVLTF.

The chain carries TRBV4-1 and TRBJ1-5, with D possibly being TRBD1 (5 bases). Trimming removed 4 bases from V and 2 bases from J, with 15 bases in between. Germline V lookup: CDR1 MGHRA, CDR2 YSYEKL. There are 16 residues in the CDR3. The CDR3 DNA reads TGCGCCAGCAGCCTGTCGGGGGACTGGGGCAATCAGCCCCAGCATTTT. Amino acids: CASSLSGDWGNQPQHF.

For this clonotype: One base away lies a much larger clone, so this may be a sequencing read error. The rearrangement links TRBV6-2 or TRBV6-3 to TRBJ2-1, with 9 nucleotides matching TRBD1. The CDR3 totals 14 residues. Germline V CDR1 and CDR2: MNHEY, SVGEGT. The CDR3 here is CASSYAGQGNEQLF. The CDR3 DNA reads TGTGCCAGCAGTTACGCGGGACAGGGTAATGAGCAGCTCTTC.

V gene TRBV11-2 combines with J gene TRBJ2-5; TRBD2 might be the D (6 bases). V was pared by 5 bases and J by 4 bases, with 17 bases between. The CDR3 is made up of 15 amino acids. The germline V gene has CDR1 SGHAT and CDR2 FQNNGV. DNA of the CDR3: TGTGCCAGCAGCAGGGGACTCGGACGTCGAGAGACCCAGTACTTC. This gives the protein CASSRGLGRRETQYF.

Turning to this clonotype: Germline is not matched at one junction end, which may reflect a read error. The V gene is TRBV5-4, the J gene TRBJ2-7; perhaps TRBD2 as D (6 bases). The CDR3 covers 15 residues. Germline values: CDR1 SGHNT, CDR2 YYREEE (reference sequence). This CDR3 reads CASSEGLTSRYDQYF. CDR3 DNA sequence: TGTGCCAGCAGCGAGGGCCTTACTAGCCGCTACGACCAGTACTTC.

This clonotype appeared many times. The V call is TRBV6-1, the J call TRBJ2-5; weak D call: TRBD1 (6 bases). V lost 7 bases, J lost 4 bases, and 16 bases lay in between. The CDR3 is 14 amino acids. Germline CDR1 reads MNHNS; CDR2 reads SASEGT. CDR3 residues: CASNRNTGTETQYF. CDR3 in DNA: TGTGCCAGCAACCGGAACACAGGGACAGAGACCCAGTACTTC.

This clonotype was seen at least ten times. This rearrangement joins TRBV12-3 or TRBV12-4 to TRBJ1-1; D might be TRBD1 (5 bases). Trimming removed 2 bases at V and 4 bases at J, with 17 bases between. The length of the CDR3 is 16 residues. CDR3 sequence reads: CASSLWPLGGVTEAFF. The DNA for the CDR3 is TGTGCCAGCAGTTTATGGCCCCTAGGAGGGGTCACTGAAGCTTTCTTT.

Concerning this clonotype itself: One end of the junction fails to match germline, which may point to a read error. This chain uses TRBV5-5 with TRBJ2-6; either TRBD1 or TRBD2 may fit D (6 bases each). CDR3 size: 16 residues. Germline CDR1 is SGHKS and CDR2 is YYEKEE (reference sequence). The CDR3 is CVSSFEGGSEANVLTF. DNA of the CDR3: TGTGTCAGCAGCTTCGAGGGGGGCTCCGAGGCCAACGTCCTGACTTTC.

Points on this clonotype: At one end the junction does not follow the germline gene, possibly because of a read error. This chain links TRBV4-3 with TRBJ2-1; D ambiguous. The germline CDR1 and CDR2 sequences are LGHNA and YSLEER. The CDR3 length is 15 residues. The CDR3 is CAISQALTTYNEQFF. As DNA, the CDR3 is TGCGCCATCAGCCAAGCCCTGACAACGTACAATGAGCAGTTCTTC.

The sample holds many counts of this clonotype. The chain employs TRBV4-1 and TRBJ2-7; 7 positions match TRBD1. The CDR3 has 16 amino acids. V was clipped by 2 bases and J by 2 bases; unmatched bases: 9. Germline V gene data show CDR1 as MGHRA and CDR2 as YSYEKL. CDR3 bases: TGCGCCAGCAGCCAATTAGCCGGACAGGATCCCTACGAGCAGTACTTC. It is translated as CASSQLAGQDPYEQYF.

To note about this clonotype: One end of the junction is discordant with germline, which a read error may explain. The chain is built from TRBV2 and TRBJ2-5, with D tentatively TRBD1 (5 bases). In germline, CDR1 is SNHLY, CDR2 FYNNEI. The CDR3 has 15 amino acids. The CDR3 loop reads CTSSEMVSTGETQYF. DNA for the CDR3: TGTACCAGCAGTGAAATGGTTAGCACAGGAGAGACCCAGTACTTC.

With regard to this clonotype: A read error may explain this, as a much larger clone is one base away. This chain uses TRBV12-3 or TRBV12-4 with TRBJ2-5; D might be TRBD2 (6 bases). The ends were cut back, 7 bases at V and 2 bases at J, with 11 bases in the middle. The CDR3 spans 13 residues. The CDR3 bases are TGTGCCAGCACCCGGGAGTTTCAAGAGACCCAGTACTTC. Residues: CASTREFQETQYF.

This chain uses TRBV9 with TRBJ2-1; D not certain. CDR3 length: 15 residues. Trimming removed 0 bases at V and 9 bases at J, with 16 bases between. Germline CDR1 SGDLS, CDR2 YYNGEE. Here the CDR3 reads CASSVEVQGSSEQFF. In nucleotides, the CDR3 is TGTGCCAGCAGCGTAGAGGTCCAAGGGTCGAGTGAGCAGTTCTTC.

A remark on this clonotype: Compared with germline, one end of the junction differs, possibly owing to a read error. The chain has TRBV11-2 and TRBJ1-1, with D unclear. The germline V gene has CDR1 SGHAT and CDR2 FQNNGV. The CDR3 contains 11 residues. CDR3 DNA sequence: TGTGCCAGCAACTTAGACACCGAAGATTTCTTT. Its translation is CASNLDTEDFF.

Notes on this clonotype: A junction end diverges from the germline sequence, so it may reflect a read error. J is TRBJ2-2 and V is TRBV11-2; D is ambiguous. Germline V CDR1 and CDR2: SGHAT, FQNNGV. The CDR3 extends over 17 amino acids. The CDR3 nucleotides are TGTGCCAGCAGCTTAGTGGTTAGTCCCGCGAACACAGGGGAGCTGTTTTTT. Translated, it gives CASSLVVSPANTGELFF.

This clonotype has ten or more counts. The rearrangement uses TRBV4-1 and TRBJ2-3; 9 bases align to TRBD2. Unmatched junction bases numbered 9, after V lost 1 base and J lost 4 bases. This CDR3 comprises 17 residues. Per the germline V gene, CDR1 is MGHRA and CDR2 is YSYEKL. For the CDR3, the DNA is TGCGCCAGCAGCCAAGGTGTTAGCGGGAGTTGGGCAGATACGCAGTATTTT. Translated: CASSQGVSGSWADTQYF.